Listed below are T cell receptor beta chains from one sample, sequenced in a study of blood T cell repertoires in COVID-19. The data were produced by immunoSEQ multiplex PCR, yet TCRdb's version contains in-frame clones alone and is incomplete. The table lists 150,000 to 200,000 clones, more than 85% of them singletons. Sequencing used PBMCs or T cells enriched from blood (not recorded which). These receptor sequences come from a middle-aged woman in a cohort exposed to, infected with or recovered from COVID-19 (not recorded which). The CDR3 runs from the conserved cysteine through the conserved F or W. D genes are given only for firm matches. Clone size, where shown, is once, few, many, or a class for clones that have expanded.

len: 17; v_gene: TRBV5-1; d_gene: TRBD1; abundance: NA; j_gene: TRBJ1-1; CDR3nt: TGCGCCAGCAGCTTGTGGAACAGGGGGCGACGGGGCACTGAAGCTTTCTTT; CDR3aa: CASSLWNRGRRGTEAFF
len: 11; v_gene: TRBV29-1; d_gene: TRBD1; abundance: NA; j_gene: TRBJ1-1; CDR3nt: TGCAGCGTTGATACAGGGGGTGAAGCTTTCTTT; CDR3aa: CSVDTGGEAFF
len: 19; v_gene: TRBV12-5; d_gene: TRBD2; abundance: few; j_gene: TRBJ2-7; CDR3nt: TGTGCTAGTGGTTTCCGTCCCACAGTCAGCGGGAGGGTCTCCTACGAGCAGTACTTC; CDR3aa: CASGFRPTVSGRVSYEQYF
len: 15; v_gene: TRBV6-2/TRBV6-3; d_gene: TRBD1; abundance: NA; j_gene: TRBJ2-3; CDR3nt: TGTGCCAGCAGTCCGGGACAGGGGAGCACAGATACGCAGTATTTT; CDR3aa: CASSPGQGSTDTQYF
len: 14; v_gene: TRBV6-2/TRBV6-3; d_gene: NA; abundance: once; j_gene: TRBJ1-1; CDR3nt: TGTGCCAGCAGTTATTTGGGGAGGGGGACTGAAGCTTTCTTT; CDR3aa: CASSYLGRGTEAFF
len: 13; v_gene: TRBV12-3/TRBV12-4; d_gene: TRBD2; abundance: NA; j_gene: TRBJ2-1; CDR3nt: TGTGCCAGCAGTTTAAAGGGACTAGCGGGAGAGTTCTTC; CDR3aa: CASSLKGLAGEFF
len: 13; v_gene: TRBV6-4; d_gene: NA; abundance: few; j_gene: TRBJ1-1; CDR3nt: TGTGCCAGCAGTGACAGGGGTAACACTGAAGCTTTCTTT; CDR3aa: CASSDRGNTEAFF
len: 17; v_gene: TRBV21-1; d_gene: NA; abundance: NA; j_gene: TRBJ1-5; CDR3nt: TGTGCCAGCAGCACCCCCGGGACAGCGAGTAGCAATCAGCCCCAGCATTTT; CDR3aa: CASSTPGTASSNQPQHF
len: 16; v_gene: TRBV2; d_gene: TRBD2; abundance: NA; j_gene: TRBJ2-1; CDR3nt: TGTGCCAGCAGTGCGGAGCGGGGGGGCTCCTACAATGAGCAGTTCTTC; CDR3aa: CASSAERGGSYNEQFF
len: 14; v_gene: TRBV27; d_gene: NA; abundance: NA; j_gene: TRBJ2-5; CDR3nt: TGTGCCAGCAGTGCAACAGGGTTGCGAGAGACCCAGTACTTC; CDR3aa: CASSATGLRETQYF